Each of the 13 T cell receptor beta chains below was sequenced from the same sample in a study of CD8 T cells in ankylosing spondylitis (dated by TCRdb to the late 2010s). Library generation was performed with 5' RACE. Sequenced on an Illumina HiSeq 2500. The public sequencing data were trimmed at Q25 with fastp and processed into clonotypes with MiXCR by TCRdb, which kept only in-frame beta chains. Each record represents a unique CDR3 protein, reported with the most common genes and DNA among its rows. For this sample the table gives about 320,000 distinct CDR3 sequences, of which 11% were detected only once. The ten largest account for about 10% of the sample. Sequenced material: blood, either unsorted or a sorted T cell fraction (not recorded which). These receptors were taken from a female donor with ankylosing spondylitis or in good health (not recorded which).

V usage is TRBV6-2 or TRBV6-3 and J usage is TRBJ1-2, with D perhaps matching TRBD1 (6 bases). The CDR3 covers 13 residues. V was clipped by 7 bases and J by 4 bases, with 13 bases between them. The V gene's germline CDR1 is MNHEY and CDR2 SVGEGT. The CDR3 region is CASMGGATYGYTF. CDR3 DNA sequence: TGTGCCAGCATGGGGGGGGCGACCTATGGCTACACCTTC.

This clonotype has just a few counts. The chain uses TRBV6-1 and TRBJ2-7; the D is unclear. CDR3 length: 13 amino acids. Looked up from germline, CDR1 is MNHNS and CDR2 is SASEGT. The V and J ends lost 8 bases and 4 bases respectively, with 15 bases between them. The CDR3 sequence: CASVGPRWYEQYF. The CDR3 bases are TGTGCCAGCGTGGGCCCCCGTTGGTACGAGCAGTACTTC.

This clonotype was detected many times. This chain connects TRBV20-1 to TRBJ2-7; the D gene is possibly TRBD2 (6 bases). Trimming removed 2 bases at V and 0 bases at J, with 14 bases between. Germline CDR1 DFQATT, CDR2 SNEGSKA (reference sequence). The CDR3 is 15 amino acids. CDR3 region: CSARSRDWYSYEQYF. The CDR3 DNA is TGCAGTGCTAGATCGCGGGACTGGTACTCCTACGAGCAGTACTTC.

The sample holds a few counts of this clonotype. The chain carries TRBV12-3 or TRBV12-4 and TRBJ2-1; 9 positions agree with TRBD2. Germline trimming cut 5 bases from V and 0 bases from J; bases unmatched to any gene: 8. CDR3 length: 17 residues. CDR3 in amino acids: CASSTHSGRASYNEQFF. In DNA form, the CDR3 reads TGTGCCAGCAGTACCCATAGCGGGAGAGCCTCCTACAATGAGCAGTTCTTC.

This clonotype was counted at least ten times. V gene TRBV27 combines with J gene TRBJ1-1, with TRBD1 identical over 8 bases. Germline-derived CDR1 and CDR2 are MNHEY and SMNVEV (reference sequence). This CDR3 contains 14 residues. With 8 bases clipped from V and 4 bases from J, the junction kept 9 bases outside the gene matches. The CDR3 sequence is CASGLTGVSTEAFF. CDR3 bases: TGTGCCAGCGGATTGACAGGGGTCTCCACTGAAGCTTTCTTT.

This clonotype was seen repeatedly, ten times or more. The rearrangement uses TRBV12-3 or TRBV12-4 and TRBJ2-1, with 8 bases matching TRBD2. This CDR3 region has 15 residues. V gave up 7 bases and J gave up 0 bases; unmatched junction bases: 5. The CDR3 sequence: CASTQSGSSYNEQFF. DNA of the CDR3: TGTGCCAGCACGCAGAGCGGGAGCTCCTACAATGAGCAGTTCTTC.

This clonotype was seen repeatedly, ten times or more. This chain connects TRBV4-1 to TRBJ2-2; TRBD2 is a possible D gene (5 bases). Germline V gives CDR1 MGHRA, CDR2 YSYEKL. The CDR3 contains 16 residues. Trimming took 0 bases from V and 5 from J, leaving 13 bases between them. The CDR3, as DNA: TGCGCCAGCAGCCAAGATGAGGCGCGGAGGACCGGGGAGCTGTTTTTT. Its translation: CASSQDEARRTGELFF.

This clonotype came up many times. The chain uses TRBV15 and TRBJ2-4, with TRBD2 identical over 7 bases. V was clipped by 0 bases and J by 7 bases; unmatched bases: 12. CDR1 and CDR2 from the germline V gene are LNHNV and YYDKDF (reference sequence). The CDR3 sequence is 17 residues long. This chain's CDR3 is CATSREKGGLGANIQYF. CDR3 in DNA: TGTGCCACCAGCAGAGAGAAAGGAGGACTAGGTGCGAACATTCAGTACTTC.

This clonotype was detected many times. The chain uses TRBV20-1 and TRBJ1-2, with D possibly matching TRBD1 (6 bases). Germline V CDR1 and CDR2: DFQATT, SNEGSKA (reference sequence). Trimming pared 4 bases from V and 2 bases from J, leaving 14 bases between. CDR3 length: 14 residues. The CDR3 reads CSAKQGKDNYGYTF. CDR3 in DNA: TGCAGTGCTAAACAGGGAAAGGACAACTATGGCTACACCTTC.

CDR3 in amino acids: CASSVGPATGEQYF. CDR3 DNA sequence: TGTGCCAGCAGCGTAGGCCCGGCGACCGGCGAGCAGTACTTC. The rearrangement uses TRBV9 and TRBJ2-7, with D unresolved. The V gene lost 0 bases and the J gene lost 6 bases, with 13 bases spanning the gap. The CDR3 is 14 residues long. Germline-derived CDR1 and CDR2 are SGDLS and YYNGEE.

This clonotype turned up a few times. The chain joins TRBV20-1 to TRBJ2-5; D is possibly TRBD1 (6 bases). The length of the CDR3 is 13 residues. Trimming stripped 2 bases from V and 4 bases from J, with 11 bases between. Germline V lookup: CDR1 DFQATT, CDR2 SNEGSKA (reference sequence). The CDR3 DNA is TGCAGTGCTAGAACAGGGTACTCAGAGACCCAGTACTTC. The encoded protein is CSARTGYSETQYF.

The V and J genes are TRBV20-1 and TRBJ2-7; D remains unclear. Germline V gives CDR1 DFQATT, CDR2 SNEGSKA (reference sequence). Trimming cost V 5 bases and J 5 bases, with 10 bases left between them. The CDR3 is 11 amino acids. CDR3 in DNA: TGCAGTGCTGGCGCGATCCACGAGCAGTACTTC. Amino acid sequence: CSAGAIHEQYF.

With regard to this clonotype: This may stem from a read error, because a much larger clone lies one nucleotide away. The CDR3 nucleotides are TGTGCCAGCAGCCCTATGGCCCAAAATGGGCAGTTCTTC. Protein product: CASSPMAQNGQFF. The chain employs TRBV7-2 and TRBJ2-1; D ambiguous. The CDR3 runs 13 residues. CDR1 and CDR2 from the germline V gene are SGHTA and FQGNSA.